These 28 T cell receptor beta chains originate from one sample sequenced in a study of T cell changes during pregnancy in multiple sclerosis. This table comes from immunoSEQ multiplex PCR, and its TCRdb copy is limited to in-frame clones, with some not included. This sample has roughly 32,000 clones, with about 92% found just once. The starting material was CD4+ T cells from peripheral blood mononuclear cells, obtained in the second trimester of pregnancy. These receptors were obtained from a female donor in good health, enrolled as a control in a pregnancy study.

The chain has TRBV19 and TRBJ1-1; TRBD1 matches 7 bases. This CDR3 is built from 15 residues. Germline CDR1 LNHDA, CDR2 SQIVND (reference sequence). J lost 0 bases, V lost 5 bases, and 6 bases had no gene match. This CDR3 reads CASSPGGQMNTEAFF. CDR3 coding DNA: TGTGCCAGTAGTCCAGGGGGGCAGATGAACACTGAAGCTTTCTTT.

This sequence joins TRBV6-1 and TRBJ2-2, with 7 bases identical to TRBD2. V shed 9 bases and J 4 bases; nucleotides not matched to a gene: 8. The CDR3 loop spans 14 amino acids. Germline-derived CDR1 and CDR2 are MNHNS and SASEGT. The CDR3: CASFPRTSTGELFF. CDR3 bases: TGTGCCAGTTTTCCGCGGACTAGCACCGGGGAGCTGTTTTTT.

V gene TRBV10-3 combines with J gene TRBJ2-1; 12 bases align to TRBD2. This CDR3 region has 22 residues. V gave up 7 bases and J gave up 6 bases; unmatched junction bases: 28. From germline, CDR1 is ENHRY and CDR2 SYGVKD. CDR3 in amino acids: CAINKGASGGDQRPPLGNEQFF. DNA for the CDR3: TGTGCCATCAATAAGGGGGCTAGCGGGGGGGACCAACGACCTCCGCTGGGCAATGAGCAGTTCTTC.

This clone was observed once. This chain links TRBV5-1 with TRBJ2-3, with 16 bases that match TRBD2. The CDR3 has 18 amino acids. With V trimmed by 3 bases and J by 3 bases, 7 bases remained unmatched. Germline V gene lookup returns CDR1 SGHRS and CDR2 YFSETQ. The CDR3 reads CASSSGLAGGRITDTQYF. The CDR3 DNA follows: TGCGCCAGCAGCTCGGGACTAGCGGGAGGGCGTATAACAGATACGCAGTATTTT.

The rearrangement uses TRBV25-1 and TRBJ2-4, with TRBD2 identical over 8 bases. CDR3 length: 17 amino acids. Germline CDR1 is MGHDK and CDR2 is SYGVNS. J was trimmed by 2 bases and V by 5 bases; bases with no gene match: 11. CDR3 DNA sequence: TGTGCCAGCAGTCCCCCCGCGGGGGGCTGGACCAAAAACATTCAGTACTTC. Translated, it gives CASSPPAGGWTKNIQYF.

This chain uses TRBV27 with TRBJ1-6; D is uncertain. CDR3 size: 12 residues. Germline V gives CDR1 MNHEY, CDR2 SMNVEV (reference sequence). The V end was cut by 3 bases, the J end by 7 bases, with 4 bases between. The CDR3 loop is CASSFLNSPLHF. The CDR3 DNA sequence: TGTGCCAGCAGTTTCCTAAATTCACCCCTCCACTTT.

This chain's CDR3 is CSAWTGLITFF. The CDR3 DNA sequence: TGCAGCGCTTGGACAGGGCTTATAACTTTCTTT. The chain employs TRBV29-1 and TRBJ1-1, with 8 positions matching TRBD1. V lost 7 bases and J lost 12; bases outside the gene matches: 10. The CDR3 has 11 amino acids. The germline gives CDR1 SQVTM, CDR2 ANQGSEA.

This clone has just a few counts. The chain links TRBV2 to TRBJ2-5; D gene uncertain. CDR1 is SNHLY and CDR2 is FYNNEI in the germline V gene. V was clipped by 2 bases and J by 0 bases, with 10 bases between them. The CDR3 has 15 amino acids. The CDR3 DNA follows: TGTGCCAGCAGTGAAAGCTACTCGTACCAAGAGACCCAGTACTTC. It translates to CASSESYSYQETQYF.

The chain links TRBV30 to TRBJ2-5; TRBD1 is a possible D gene (6 bases). The V and J ends lost 0 bases and 5 bases respectively, with 16 bases between them. CDR3 length equals 15 residues. From germline, CDR1 is GTSNPN and CDR2 SVGIG (reference sequence). CDR3 sequence reads: CAWSVSQGPGETQYF. DNA for the CDR3: TGTGCCTGGAGTGTATCTCAGGGGCCGGGGGAGACCCAGTACTTC. The whole variable domain, remainder taken from reference TRBV30 and TRBJ2-5, is SQTIHQWPATLVQPVGSPLSLECTVEGTSNPNLYWYRQAAGRGLQLLFYSVGIGQISSEVPQNLSASRPQDRQFILSSKKLLLSDSGFYLCAWSVSQGPGETQYFGPGTRLLVL.

J is TRBJ2-5 and V is TRBV9, with 12 bases matching TRBD2. The junction had 8 bases not matched to a gene; V was cut back by 0 bases and J by 5 bases. Germline V lookup: CDR1 SGDLS, CDR2 YYNGEE. This CDR3 has 17 amino acids. CDR3 bases: TGTGCCAGCAGCGTAGTGGCTAGCGGGGGGGCCCGGGAGACCCAGTACTTC. Protein product: CASSVVASGGARETQYF.

The chain couples TRBV5-1 to TRBJ2-3; TRBD2 might be the D (6 bases). This CDR3 has 15 residues. In germline, CDR1 is SGHRS, CDR2 YFSETQ. Trimming left V 2 bases short and J 1 base short, with 11 bases between. The DNA for the CDR3 is TGCGCCAGCAGCTTCGGGGGAGACGGCACAGATACGCAGTATTTT. Its protein product is CASSFGGDGTDTQYF.

The chain uses TRBV2 and TRBJ1-2; D unresolved. Trimming removed 3 bases at V and 8 bases at J, with 10 bases between. Germline V gene lookup returns CDR1 SNHLY and CDR2 FYNNEI. The CDR3 sequence is 12 residues long. The CDR3 sequence is CASSDLEGGYTF. CDR3 nucleotide sequence: TGTGCCAGCAGTGATCTCGAGGGAGGCTACACCTTC. The full variable domain, rest sourced from reference TRBV2 and TRBJ1-2, is EPEVTQTPSHQVTQMGQEVILRCVPISNHLYFYWYRQILGQKVEFLVSFYNNEISEKSEIFDDQFSVERPDGSNFTLKIRSTKLEDSAMYFCASSDLEGGYTFGSGTRLTVV.

The genes are TRBV29-1 and TRBJ2-6; 10 nucleotides agree with TRBD2. V shed 7 bases and J 0 bases; nucleotides not matched to a gene: 12. This CDR3 has 18 residues. The germline CDR1 and CDR2 sequences are SQVTM and ANQGSEA. Here the CDR3 reads CSAATLAGAVSGANVLTF. CDR3 DNA: TGCAGCGCTGCCACCCTAGCGGGAGCAGTCTCTGGGGCCAACGTCCTGACTTTC.

V is TRBV5-1 and J is TRBJ2-1; D remains ambiguous. CDR1 is SGHRS and CDR2 is YFSETQ in the germline V gene. The ends were cut back, 3 bases at V and 6 bases at J, with 22 bases in the middle. CDR3 length: 17 amino acids. DNA for the CDR3: TGCGCCAGCAGCTACCGAGTGCCAGGCGAAATCCGCAATGAGCAGTTCTTC. Translating gives CASSYRVPGEIRNEQFF.

The chain uses TRBV11-2 and TRBJ2-1; TRBD2 is a possible D gene (5 bases). The V gene lost 1 base and the J gene lost 4 bases, with 11 bases spanning the gap. This CDR3 spans 15 amino acids. Germline CDR1 reads SGHAT; CDR2 reads FQNNGV. The CDR3 region has the DNA TGTGCCAGCAGCTTAGCGGGGAGTGGGTACAATGAGCAGTTCTTC. Residues: CASSLAGSGYNEQFF. Based on the CDR3 plus reference TRBV11-2 and TRBJ2-1, the full variable domain is EAGVAQSPRYKIIEKRQSVAFWCNPISGHATLYWYQQILGQGPKLLIQFQNNGVVDDSQLPKDRFSAERLKGVDSTLKIQPAKLEDSAVYLCASSLAGSGYNEQFFGPGTRLTVL.

This sequence joins TRBV19 and TRBJ1-4; TRBD1 is a possible D gene (6 bases). CDR1 is LNHDA and CDR2 is SQIVND in the germline V gene (reference sequence). Trimming shortened V by 8 bases and J by 4 bases, and 11 bases separated the two germline ends. This CDR3 is 13 amino acids long. The CDR3 DNA follows: TGTGCCAGTTCTGACAGGTTTAATGAAAAACTGTTTTTT. Translating it yields CASSDRFNEKLFF.

The rearrangement links TRBV12-5 to TRBJ2-2; 9 bases are a match to TRBD2. With 1 base clipped from V and 8 bases from J, the junction kept 5 bases outside the gene matches. In germline, CDR1 is LGHNT, CDR2 FRNRAP. The CDR3 spans 15 residues. The CDR3 protein is CASGLGLAGSGELFF. The CDR3 nucleotides read TGTGCTAGTGGTTTGGGGCTAGCGGGGTCAGGGGAGCTGTTTTTT.

There are a few counts of this clone. The chain is built from TRBV6-1 and TRBJ2-1, with TRBD1 matching over 11 bases. J lost 4 bases, V lost 4 bases, and 6 bases had no gene match. CDR3 length: 16 amino acids. Looked up from germline, CDR1 is MNHNS and CDR2 is SASEGT. The CDR3 coding sequence is TGTGCCAGCAGTGTGGCAGGACAGGGGGCTTACAATGAGCAGTTCTTC. Translation: CASSVAGQGAYNEQFF.

The sample holds a few counts of this clone. The chain carries TRBV4-1 and TRBJ2-5; tentative D call: TRBD1 (6 bases). Germline CDR1 is MGHRA and CDR2 is YSYEKL. This CDR3 contains 15 residues. Deletions cut 4 bases from V and 4 bases from J, with 16 bases between. The DNA for the CDR3 is TGCGCCAGCAGCCGCCTGATGGGGGCCAGAGAGACCCAGTACTTC. It yields the protein CASSRLMGARETQYF.

This clone was observed a handful of times. The genes are TRBV2 and TRBJ1-5, with D possibly being TRBD1 (6 bases). Between the trimmed V and J ends, which lost 4 bases and 6 bases, there was a span of 10 bases. Germline loops: CDR1 SNHLY, CDR2 FYNNEI. The length of the CDR3 is 13 residues. CDR3 sequence: CASSGQGPQPQHF. Written as DNA, the CDR3 is TGTGCCAGCAGTGGGCAGGGGCCTCAGCCCCAGCATTTT.

V and J are TRBV6-6 and TRBJ2-5; maybe TRBD2 (5 bases). CDR3 length equals 15 residues. CDR1 and CDR2 (germline): MNHNY, SVGAGI (reference sequence). Trimming pared 3 bases from V and 9 bases from J, leaving 20 bases between. CDR3 loop: CASSYGSGNPRAQYF. The CDR3 DNA follows: TGTGCCAGCAGTTATGGATCCGGGAATCCCCGAGCCCAGTACTTC.

This clone was recorded once. The rearrangement uses TRBV7-2 and TRBJ2-7; no definite D call. The length of the CDR3 is 14 residues. Germline V gives CDR1 SGHTA, CDR2 FQGNSA. V lost 5 bases, J lost 0 bases, and 11 bases lay in between. CDR3 residues: CASSLDTSSYEQYF. The CDR3 DNA follows: TGTGCCAGCAGCCTCGATACGAGCTCCTACGAGCAGTACTTC.

The CDR3 nucleotides are TGTGCCAGTAGGGGTCCTGCGGGCTATGGCTACACCTTC. This codes for CASRGPAGYGYTF. V and J are TRBV19 and TRBJ1-2; the D is unclear. Germline lookup yields CDR1 LNHDA and CDR2 SQIVND (reference sequence). This CDR3 is built from 13 residues. V lost 6 bases, J lost 4 bases, and 12 bases lay in between.

The genes are TRBV7-8 and TRBJ1-1; the D is unclear. With 3 bases removed from V and 2 bases from J, the gap between germline ends came to 4 bases. CDR3 length: 12 residues. Germline assignment: CDR1 SGHVS and CDR2 FQNEAQ. The CDR3 DNA is TGTGCCAGCAGCTTCAGAAACACTGAAGCTTTCTTT. It codes for CASSFRNTEAFF.

In DNA, the CDR3 is TGTGCCAGCAGCGGACCCGTCGGGGGCACTGAAGCTTTCTTT. Amino acids: CASSGPVGGTEAFF. The chain carries TRBV11-2 and TRBJ1-1, with D perhaps matching TRBD1 (5 bases). Trimming took off 5 bases at V and 4 bases at J, with 14 bases between the two ends. Germline assignment: CDR1 SGHAT and CDR2 FQNNGV. The CDR3 is 14 amino acids.

V usage is TRBV5-8 and J usage is TRBJ2-3; possibly TRBD1 for D (5 bases). The CDR3 runs to 13 residues. Germline lookup yields CDR1 SGHTS and CDR2 YDEGEE. Trimming cost V 5 bases and J 4 bases, with 11 bases left between them. CDR3 in amino acids: CASRMKGADTQYF. In nucleotides, the CDR3 is TGTGCCAGCAGAATGAAAGGGGCAGATACGCAGTATTTT.

This chain joins TRBV4-1 and TRBJ1-3; D is uncertain. Between the trimmed V and J ends, which lost 4 bases and 2 bases, there was a span of 12 bases. Looked up from germline, CDR1 is MGHRA and CDR2 is YSYEKL. This CDR3 is 15 amino acids long. Here the CDR3 reads CASSLLGVTGNTIYF. The CDR3 nucleotides read TGCGCCAGCAGCCTTCTCGGAGTCACTGGAAACACCATATATTTT.

The gene calls are TRBV9 and TRBJ1-1, with 7 bases that match TRBD1. Looked up from germline, CDR1 is SGDLS and CDR2 is YYNGEE. This CDR3 has 14 amino acids. V was clipped by 4 bases and J by 2 bases; unmatched bases: 5. The CDR3 coding sequence is TGTGCCAGCAGCAAGACAGGGTTAAACACTGAAGCTTTCTTT. Residues: CASSKTGLNTEAFF.